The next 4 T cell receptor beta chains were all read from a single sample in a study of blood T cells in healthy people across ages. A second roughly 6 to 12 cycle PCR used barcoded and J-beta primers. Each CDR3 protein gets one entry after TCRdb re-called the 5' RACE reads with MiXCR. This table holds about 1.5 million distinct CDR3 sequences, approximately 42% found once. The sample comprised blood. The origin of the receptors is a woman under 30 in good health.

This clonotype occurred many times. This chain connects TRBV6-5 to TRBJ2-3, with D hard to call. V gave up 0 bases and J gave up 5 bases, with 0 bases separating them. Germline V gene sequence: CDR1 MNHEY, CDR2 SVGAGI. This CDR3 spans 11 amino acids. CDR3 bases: TGTGCCAGCAGTTACTCAGATACGCAGTATTTT. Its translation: CASSYSDTQYF.

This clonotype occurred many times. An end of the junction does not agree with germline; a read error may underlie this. CDR3 DNA: TGTGCCAGCAGCTTGCCAGGCACAGATACGCAGTATTTT. This codes for CASSLPGTDTQYF. The chain recombines TRBV5-1 with TRBJ2-3; D gene unclear. The CDR3 is 13 amino acids. The germline CDR1 and CDR2 sequences are SGHRS and YFSETQ.

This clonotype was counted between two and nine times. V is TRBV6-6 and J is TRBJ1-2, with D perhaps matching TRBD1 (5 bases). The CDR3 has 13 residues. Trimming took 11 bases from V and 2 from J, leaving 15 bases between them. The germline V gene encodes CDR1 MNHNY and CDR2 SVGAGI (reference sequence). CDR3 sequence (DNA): TGTGCCTCCGGGGGAGGGATAAACTATGGCTACACCTTC. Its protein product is CASGGGINYGYTF.

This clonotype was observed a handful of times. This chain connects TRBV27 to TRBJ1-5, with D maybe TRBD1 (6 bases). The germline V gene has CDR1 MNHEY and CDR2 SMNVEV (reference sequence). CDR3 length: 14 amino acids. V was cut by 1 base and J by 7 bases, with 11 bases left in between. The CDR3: CASSLWMGGQPQHF. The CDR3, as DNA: TGTGCCAGCAGTTTATGGATGGGGGGCCAGCCCCAGCATTTT.